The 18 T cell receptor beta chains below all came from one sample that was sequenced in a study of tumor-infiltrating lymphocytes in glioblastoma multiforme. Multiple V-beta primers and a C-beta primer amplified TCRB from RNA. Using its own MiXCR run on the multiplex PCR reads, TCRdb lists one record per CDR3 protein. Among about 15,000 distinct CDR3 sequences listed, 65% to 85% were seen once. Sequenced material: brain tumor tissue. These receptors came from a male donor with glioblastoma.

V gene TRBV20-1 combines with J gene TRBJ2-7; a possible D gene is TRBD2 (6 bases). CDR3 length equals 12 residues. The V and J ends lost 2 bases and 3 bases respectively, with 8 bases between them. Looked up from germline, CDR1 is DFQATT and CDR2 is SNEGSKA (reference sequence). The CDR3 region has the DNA TGCAGTGCTAGAACGGGGGACTACGAGCAGTACTTC. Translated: CSARTGDYEQYF.

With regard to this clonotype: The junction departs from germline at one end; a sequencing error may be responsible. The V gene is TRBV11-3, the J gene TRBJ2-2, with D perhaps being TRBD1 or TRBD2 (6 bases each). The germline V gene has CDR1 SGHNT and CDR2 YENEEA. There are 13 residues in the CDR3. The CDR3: CASSSTGTGELSF. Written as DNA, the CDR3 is TGTGCCAGCAGCTCTACAGGGACTGGGGAGCTGTCTTTT.

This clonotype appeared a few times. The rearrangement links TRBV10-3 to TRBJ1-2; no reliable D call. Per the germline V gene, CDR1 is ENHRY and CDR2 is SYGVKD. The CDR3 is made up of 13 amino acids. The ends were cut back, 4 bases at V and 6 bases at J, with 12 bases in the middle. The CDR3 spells CAISAAAGNGYTF. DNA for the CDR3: TGTGCCATCAGTGCCGCAGCTGGAAATGGCTACACCTTC.

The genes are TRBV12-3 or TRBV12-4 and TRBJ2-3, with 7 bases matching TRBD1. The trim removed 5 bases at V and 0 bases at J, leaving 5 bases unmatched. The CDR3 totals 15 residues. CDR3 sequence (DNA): TGTGCCAGCAGTAACAGGGGCCCCAGCACAGATACGCAGTATTTT. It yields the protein CASSNRGPSTDTQYF.

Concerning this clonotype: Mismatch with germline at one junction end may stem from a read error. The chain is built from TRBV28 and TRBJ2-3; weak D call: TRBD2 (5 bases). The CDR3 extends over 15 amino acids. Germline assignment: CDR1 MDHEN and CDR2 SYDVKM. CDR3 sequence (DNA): TGTGCCAGCGGTCCCCCTAGCAGACACACAGATACGCAGTTTTTT. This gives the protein CASGPPSRHTDTQFF.

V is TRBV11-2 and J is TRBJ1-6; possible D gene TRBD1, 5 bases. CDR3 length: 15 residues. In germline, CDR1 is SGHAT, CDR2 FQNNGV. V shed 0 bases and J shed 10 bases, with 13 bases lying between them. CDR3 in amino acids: CASSLEPGPTSPLHF. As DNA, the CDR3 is TGTGCCAGCAGCTTAGAACCGGGGCCCACCTCACCCCTCCACTTT.

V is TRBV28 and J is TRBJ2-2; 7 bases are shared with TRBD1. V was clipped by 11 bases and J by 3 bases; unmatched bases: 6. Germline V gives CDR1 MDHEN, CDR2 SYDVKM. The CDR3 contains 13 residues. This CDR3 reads CAGHGTDTGELFF. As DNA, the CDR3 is TGTGCCGGCCACGGGACAGACACCGGGGAGCTGTTTTTT.

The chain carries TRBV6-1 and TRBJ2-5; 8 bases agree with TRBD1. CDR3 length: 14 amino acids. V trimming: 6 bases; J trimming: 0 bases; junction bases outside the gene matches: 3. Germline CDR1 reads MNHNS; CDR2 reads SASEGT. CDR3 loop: CASSRGPYQETQYF. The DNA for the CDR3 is TGTGCCAGCAGCAGGGGGCCGTACCAAGAGACCCAGTACTTC.

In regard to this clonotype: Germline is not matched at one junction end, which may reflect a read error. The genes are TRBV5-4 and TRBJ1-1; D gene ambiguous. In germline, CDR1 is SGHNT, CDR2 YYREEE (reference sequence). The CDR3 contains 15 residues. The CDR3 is CACSLDPELNTEAFF. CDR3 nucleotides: TGTGCCTGCAGCTTGGATCCCGAGTTGAACACTGAAGCTTTCTTT. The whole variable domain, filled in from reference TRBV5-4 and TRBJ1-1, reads ETGVTQSPTHLIKTRGQQVTLRCSSQSGHNTVSWYQQALGQGPQFIFQYYREEENGRGNFPPRFSGLQFPNYSSELNVNALELDDSALYLCACSLDPELNTEAFFGQGTRLTVV.

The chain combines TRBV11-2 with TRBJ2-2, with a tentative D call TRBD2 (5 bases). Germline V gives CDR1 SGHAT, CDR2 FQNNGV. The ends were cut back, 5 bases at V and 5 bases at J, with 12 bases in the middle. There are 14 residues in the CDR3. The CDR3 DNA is TGTGCCAGCAGCCTTTGGACTGTAACCGGGGAGCTGTTTTTT. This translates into CASSLWTVTGELFF.

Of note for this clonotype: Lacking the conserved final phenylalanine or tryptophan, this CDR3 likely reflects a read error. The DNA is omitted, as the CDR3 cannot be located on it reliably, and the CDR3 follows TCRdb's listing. The CDR3 loop reads CASSLLGSRAPLYL. The V gene is TRBV11-2, the J gene TRBJ2-7; the DNA was not used to check the table's D call, TRBD1. Inclusive of both ends, the CDR3 amounts to 14 amino acids. The V gene's germline CDR1 is SGHAT and CDR2 FQNNGV.

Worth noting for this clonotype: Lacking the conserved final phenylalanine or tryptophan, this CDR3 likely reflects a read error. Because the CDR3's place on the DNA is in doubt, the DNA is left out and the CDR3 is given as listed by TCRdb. The CDR3 reads CASSLTATDTGEPFL. The chain is built from TRBV11-1 and TRBJ2-2. Germline V gene lookup returns CDR1 SGHAT and CDR2 FQDESV (reference sequence). The length of the CDR3 is 15 amino acids, counting both ends.

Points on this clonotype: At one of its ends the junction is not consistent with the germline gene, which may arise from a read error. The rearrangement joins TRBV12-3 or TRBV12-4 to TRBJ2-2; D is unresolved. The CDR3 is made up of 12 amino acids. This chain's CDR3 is CVSSPGTGELFF. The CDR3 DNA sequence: TGTGTCAGCAGTCCCGGGACCGGGGAGCTGTTTTTT.

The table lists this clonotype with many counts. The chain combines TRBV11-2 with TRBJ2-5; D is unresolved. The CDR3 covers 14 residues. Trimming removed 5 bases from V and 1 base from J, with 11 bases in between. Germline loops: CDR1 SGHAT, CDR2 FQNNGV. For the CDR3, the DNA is TGTGCCAGCAGCCTCGAGTGGGTCCAAGAGACCCAGTACTTC. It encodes CASSLEWVQETQYF.

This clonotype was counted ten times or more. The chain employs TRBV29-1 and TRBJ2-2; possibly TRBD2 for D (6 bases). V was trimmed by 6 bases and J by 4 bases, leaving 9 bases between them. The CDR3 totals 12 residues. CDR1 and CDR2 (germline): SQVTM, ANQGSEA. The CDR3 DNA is TGCAGCGTAGTAGCGGTCACCGGGGAGCTGTTTTTT. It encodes CSVVAVTGELFF.

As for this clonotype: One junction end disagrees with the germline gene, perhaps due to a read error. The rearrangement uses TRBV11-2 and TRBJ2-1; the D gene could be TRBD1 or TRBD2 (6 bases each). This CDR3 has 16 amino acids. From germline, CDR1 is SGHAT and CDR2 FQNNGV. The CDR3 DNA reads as TGTGCCAGCAGCTTAGCTGCCGGGGGCTCCTACGATGAGCAGTTCTTC. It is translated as CASSLAAGGSYDEQFF. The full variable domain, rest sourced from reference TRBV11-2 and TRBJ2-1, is EAGVAQSPRYKIIEKRQSVAFWCNPISGHATLYWYQQILGQGPKLLIQFQNNGVVDDSQLPKDRFSAERLKGVDSTLKIQPAKLEDSAVYLCASSLAAGGSYDEQFFGPGTRLTVL.

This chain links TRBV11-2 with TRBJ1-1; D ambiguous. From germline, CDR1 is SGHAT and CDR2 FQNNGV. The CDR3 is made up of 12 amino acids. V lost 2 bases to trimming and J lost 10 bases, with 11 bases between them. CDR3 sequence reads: CASSLIQCVAFF. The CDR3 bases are TGTGCCAGCAGCTTAATACAGTGCGTAGCTTTCTTT.

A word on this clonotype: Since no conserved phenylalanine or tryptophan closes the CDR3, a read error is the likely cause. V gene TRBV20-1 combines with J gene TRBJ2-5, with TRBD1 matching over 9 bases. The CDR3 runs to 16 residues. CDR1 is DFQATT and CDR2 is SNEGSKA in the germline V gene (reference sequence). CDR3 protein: CSARGGTGWVRETQYL. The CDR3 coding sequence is TGCAGTGCTAGAGGCGGGACAGGGTGGGTTCGAGAGACTCAGTACCTC.